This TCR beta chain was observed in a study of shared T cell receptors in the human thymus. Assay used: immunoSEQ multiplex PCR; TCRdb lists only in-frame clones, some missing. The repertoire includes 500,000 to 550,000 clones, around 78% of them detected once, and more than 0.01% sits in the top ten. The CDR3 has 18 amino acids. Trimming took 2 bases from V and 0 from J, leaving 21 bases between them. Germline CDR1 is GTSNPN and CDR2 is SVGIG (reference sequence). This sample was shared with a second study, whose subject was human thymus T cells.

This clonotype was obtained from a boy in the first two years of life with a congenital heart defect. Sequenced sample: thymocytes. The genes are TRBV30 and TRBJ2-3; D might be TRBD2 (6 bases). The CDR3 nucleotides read TGTGCCTGGAGTCCCCAACTCGTTCTAGCGTTTAGCACAGATACGCAGTATTTT. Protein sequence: CAWSPQLVLAFSTDTQYF.